The 2 T cell receptor beta chains given below trace back to one sample, sequenced in a study of identical twins. TCRdb redid the calling of the 5' RACE reads with MiXCR, one entry per CDR3 protein. The sample holds about 470,000 distinct CDR3 sequences; more than 20% are singletons and the top ten take about 2.7%. These records were also assigned to another study, of T cells expressing NK-cell markers.

Material for sequencing was CD4+ T cells sorted from blood. The receptors were sampled from a woman between 18 and 30 years old in good health.

This clonotype was counted only a few times. The rearrangement joins TRBV9 to TRBJ2-3, with 10 nucleotides matching TRBD1. CDR3 length: 15 amino acids. With V trimmed by 3 bases and J by 2 bases, 3 bases remained unmatched. CDR1 is SGDLS and CDR2 is YYNGEE in the germline V gene. CDR3 protein: CASSGGTGDTDTQYF. DNA for the CDR3: TGTGCCAGCAGCGGCGGGACAGGGGACACAGATACGCAGTATTTT.

This clonotype came up a few times. The chain couples TRBV4-2 to TRBJ2-3; maybe TRBD2 (6 bases). CDR1 and CDR2 (germline): LGHNA, YNFKEQ. This CDR3 has 15 amino acids. Trimming took 4 bases from V and 4 from J, leaving 15 bases between them. CDR3 coding DNA: TGTGCCAGCAGCCCGGACCGGCGGGGATCAGATACGCAGTATTTT. This translates into CASSPDRRGSDTQYF.